This T cell receptor beta chain was identified during a study of T-cell reconstitution after alpha-beta-depleted transplantation in children. Notes on the study in general: A year post-transplant, T-cell counts and diversity derived mostly from newly produced T cells.

This clonotype appeared many times. Its specificity is not known. The J segment lost 4 bases and the V segment lost 4 bases, leaving 6 bases of the junction unmatched. The CDR3 spans 15 residues. CDR1 is SEHNR and CDR2 is FQNEAQ in the germline V gene (reference sequence). Preparing the TCRbeta library involved the use of unique molecular identifiers. TCRdb re-derived calls from the PCR reads in MiXCR, one entry per CDR3 protein. Among around 70,000 distinct CDR3 sequences listed, 9.5% to 13% were seen once. The clonotype originates from a boy aged 5-17 years with acute myeloid leukemia, due to receive a stem cell transplant. This specimen was PBMCs, taken before TCRalphabeta/CD19-depleted stem cell transplant. This chain links TRBV7-9 with TRBJ2-2; 7 bases are shared with TRBD2. The DNA of the CDR3 is TGTGCCAGCAGCTCCTCCTGGGGGGGCACCGGGGAGCTGTTTTTT. This sequence encodes CASSSSWGGTGELFF.